This T cell receptor (beta chain) was obtained from a study of response to subunit inactivated influenza vaccine. Trimming took 7 bases from V and 6 from J, leaving 15 bases between them. CDR3 length: 14 residues. The germline V gene encodes CDR1 MNHEY and CDR2 SVGEGT. Via MiXCR, TCRdb re-called the RT-PCR reads, giving one row per CDR3 protein. The table lists about 540,000 distinct CDR3 sequences, around 25% of them singletons. A further study also used this sample, focusing on T cells expressing NK-cell markers. That source notes: It was by 5'RACE template switching with UMIs that TCR beta cDNA was made. Sequenced donors, eight in total, included seven who were HCMV-seropositive and one who was seronegative. Sorting of alpha-beta TCR T cells alone was achieved in several experiments with an anti-gamma-delta TCR antibody. Dominance of the CD3+CD56-NKG2C+ fraction by these clonotypes also held in several donors. It was still unclear whether expanded NKG2C+ T cell clones were HCMV specific.

This chain links TRBV6-2 or TRBV6-3 with TRBJ2-2; no clear D gene. This sequence originates from a man in his forties or fifties who received an inactivated influenza vaccine. Material: CD4+ T cells sorted from PBMCs, obtained 12 days after vaccination. The CDR3 sequence: CASNRFVGAGELFF. The CDR3 region has the DNA TGTGCCAGCAACCGTTTCGTCGGCGCCGGGGAGCTGTTTTTT.